Detailed here is one T cell receptor beta chain. This clonotype was recorded many times. Which antigen it targets is not known. Qualities for individual bases were not recorded, and no much larger clone is one base off. The CDR3 has 14 amino acids, counting the end cysteine and phenylalanine. Of all the DNA, just the CDR3 is kept, 42 bases in frame from base 1. The V and J ends are trimmed by 7 bases and 0 bases, leaving 12 bases between them. CDR1 and CDR2, per the germline V gene, are SGHVS and FNYEAQ. Patients with ophthalmopathy had moderately to severely active disease, with a Clinical Activity Score of 3 or more, a NOSPECS grade of 4 or more, and a disease duration of less than 3 months. Patients were excluded if they had other autoimmune diseases, uncontrolled infections, pregnancy or lactation. Clinical symptoms, serum thyroxine, TRAb, thyroid ultrasound and orbital computed tomography were used for diagnosis. PBMCs were isolated from 7.5 to 10 ml of fresh peripheral blood by Ficoll-Paque density gradient centrifugation. Total RNA was extracted with Trizol reagent and quality-checked on an Agilent 2100 Bioanalyzer.

This sample stems from a study of Graves' ophthalmopathy and Graves' hyperthyroidism (dated by TCRdb to between 2018 and 2020). With regard to the full study: Peripheral blood samples were taken at the time of initial diagnosis, before any treatment was given. The roughly 91 discovery patients were randomly split 7:3 into training and test sets. The study used TCR beta repertoire signatures to distinguish Graves' ophthalmopathy from Graves' hyperthyroidism and to predict progression to ophthalmopathy. In total, approximately 140 blood samples were TCR-sequenced: under 45 ophthalmopathy, roughly 77 hyperthyroidism and roughly 17 hyperthyroidism-to-ophthalmopathy patients. To explore V-J signatures that distinguish ophthalmopathy from hyperthyroidism, a discovery set of 90 to 100 patients was enrolled, made up of around 44 with ophthalmopathy and fewer than 60 with stable hyperthyroidism. An independent validation cohort was composed of some 19 hyperthyroidism patients and around 16 patients who later progressed from hyperthyroidism to ophthalmopathy. In about six hyperthyroidism patients, the T-cell repertoires found in thyroid tissue were compared with those found in blood. Once sampling was done, hyperthyroidism patients were given methimazole at a starting dose of 30 mg daily, while ophthalmopathy patients were given high-dose intravenous methylprednisolone.

Study-wide conclusions, independent of this receptor: In validation, the model predicted ophthalmopathy progression with about 64% sensitivity and less than 80% specificity; 12 predicted patients were CT-confirmed with GO in a median of 6.5 months. Ophthalmopathy was separated from stable hyperthyroidism by the 13-signature model with 87.88% sensitivity and 81% to 83% specificity in cross-validation and with 80%/75% in the test set. Most expanded thyroid clonotypes with frequency above 0.001 were also detected in blood, suggesting blood repertoires may reflect the thyroid immune response. Sample size was not predetermined statistically, and investigators were not blinded to group allocation.

TCR beta CDR3 regions were amplified from RNA transcripts for repertoire sequencing. A first-round RT-PCR used HTBI primers with the Qiagen OneStep RT-PCR kit, followed by a second-round multiplex PCR, size selection and purification. Libraries were sequenced on an Illumina HiSeq2000 using paired-end 100 bp reads. Processing in the source paper ran as follows. SOAPnuke was used to process the reads, removing any read that contained adapters or uncalled bases, had a mean Phred below 15, or lacked an exact match to the constant primer or identifier. COPE v1.2.5 was used to merge the high-quality paired reads. Each unique nucleotide sequence was treated as a clonotype, and MiTCR v1.1 was used to align the clonotypes to the IMGT TRB V, D and J references. The analysis was limited to V-J combinations with a frequency above 0.0001, which together covered 99.2% of repertoires. For each V-J combination, a TCR clonal expansion and chaos score was defined as the ratio of F50 clonal expansion to chaos observed in the TCRdist matrix. Welch's t-statistics and random forest were used to reduce features to about 13 V-J combinations, which were fed into a naive Bayes classifier. The similarity between thyroid and blood repertoires was quantified using the Morisita-Horn index. TCRdb applied fastp at Q25 and MiXCR to the public reads, then kept only in-frame beta chains. Under each unique CDR3 protein, matching rows form one entry showing the most common genes and DNA. The V and J calls were not made by the authors but by TCRdb's processing. The sample table shows over 150,000 distinct CDR3 sequences, and less than 45% are seen once. Of the sample, 5.8% is held by the ten largest clones.

The sequence joins TRBV7-6 to TRBJ1-1; TRBD1 could be the D gene, as 6 bases match. The TCR comes from a woman between 35 and 50 years old with Graves' ophthalmopathy. Donor details come from another sample of the same person, matched by shared clones. Sequencing was performed on peripheral blood. CDR3 region: CASTWTALNTEAFF. The DNA sequence is as follows: TGTGCCAGCACCTGGACAGCCCTGAACACTGAAGCTTTCTTT.